This entry lists 32 T cell receptor beta chains sequenced from one sample in a study of coeliac disease. Some clones are missing from TCRdb's copy, which holds only in-frame ones; the method was immunoSEQ multiplex PCR. The sample shows about 5,000 clones, approximately 70% of them seen only once. What was sequenced was lymphocytes from the gut lamina propria. The source is a man aged 18 to 29 with celiac disease on a gluten-free diet.

The V gene is TRBV19, the J gene TRBJ2-3; D is perhaps TRBD2 (7 bases). This CDR3 has 16 amino acids. Germline lookup yields CDR1 LNHDA and CDR2 SQIVND (reference sequence). V lost 5 bases, J lost 0 bases, and 15 bases lay in between. The CDR3 loop is CASSPLGGPSTDTQYF. CDR3 DNA sequence: TGTGCCAGTAGTCCCCTCGGGGGGCCCAGCACAGATACGCAGTATTTT.

The chain uses TRBV10-3 and TRBJ2-3; maybe TRBD1 (5 bases). Germline V gene sequence: CDR1 ENHRY, CDR2 SYGVKD. The CDR3 sequence is 13 residues long. V was shortened by 8 bases and J by 5 bases, with 14 bases between the two germline ends. The CDR3 DNA follows: TGTGCCATCCAACAGGCCAGCCTAGATACGCAGTATTTT. Translating gives CAIQQASLDTQYF.

This clone was seen only a few times. The rearrangement links TRBV9 to TRBJ1-1; no reliable D call. CDR3 length: 13 amino acids. From germline, CDR1 is SGDLS and CDR2 YYNGEE. V was pared by 4 bases and J by 2 bases, with 9 bases between. DNA of the CDR3: TGTGCCAGCAGCAATACAGCTAACACTGAAGCTTTCTTT. This codes for CASSNTANTEAFF.

CDR3: CASSLALREGESGETQYF. CDR3 DNA: TGTGCCAGCAGCTTGGCCCTGCGGGAGGGGGAAAGTGGTGAGACCCAGTACTTC. The chain recombines TRBV5-4 with TRBJ2-5, with 9 bases that match TRBD2. Germline CDR1 reads SGHNT; CDR2 reads YYREEE (reference sequence). The trim removed 0 bases at V and 5 bases at J, leaving 14 bases unmatched. The length of the CDR3 is 18 residues.

This clone has a handful of counts. V gene TRBV19 combines with J gene TRBJ1-1; D is unresolved. Trimming took 2 bases from V and 5 from J, leaving 12 bases between them. CDR3 length equals 14 residues. The germline CDR1 and CDR2 sequences are LNHDA and SQIVND (reference sequence). The CDR3 protein is CASSISGRGTEAFF. CDR3 in DNA: TGTGCCAGTAGTATATCTGGGCGAGGGACTGAAGCTTTCTTT. The whole variable domain, filled in from reference TRBV19 and TRBJ1-1, reads DGGITQSPKYLFRKEGQNVTLSCEQNLNHDAMYWYRQDPGQGLRLIYYSQIVNDFQKGDIAEGYSVSREKKESFPLTVTSAQKNPTAFYLCASSISGRGTEAFFGQGTRLTVV.

This clone is a singleton in its sample. The chain joins TRBV19 to TRBJ1-5, with 10 bases fitting TRBD1. Unmatched junction bases numbered 12, after V lost 11 bases and J lost 2 bases. CDR1 is LNHDA, CDR2 SQIVND, per germline (reference sequence). The CDR3 is 16 amino acids. CDR3 nucleotides: TGTGCCTCCGGGACAGGGGTTTCATTGGGCAATCAGCCCCAGCATTTT. This translates into CASGTGVSLGNQPQHF.

The rearrangement links TRBV7-3 to TRBJ2-4; 12 nucleotides agree with TRBD1. The V gene end was trimmed by 5 bases and the J gene end by 7 bases; junction bases not matched to a gene: 6. CDR3 size: 15 residues. The germline V gene encodes CDR1 SGHTA and CDR2 FQGTGA. DNA of the CDR3: TGTGCCAGCAGCACCGGGACAGGGGGCGCGAACATTCAGTACTTC. It translates to CASSTGTGGANIQYF. The complete variable domain, with remaining parts taken from reference TRBV7-3 and TRBJ2-4, reads GAGVSQTPSNKVTEKGKYVELRCDPISGHTALYWYRQSLGQGPEFLIYFQGTGAADDSGLPNDRFFAVRPEGSVSTLKIQRTERGDSAVYLCASSTGTGGANIQYFGAGTRLSVL.

This chain links TRBV4-3 with TRBJ1-5, with 8 bases fitting TRBD1. The junction had 13 bases not matched to a gene; V was cut back by 3 bases and J by 3 bases. CDR1 and CDR2 (germline): LGHNA, YSLEER. CDR3 length equals 18 residues. CDR3 in amino acids: CASSQYATGTGNNQPQHF. The CDR3 DNA reads as TGCGCCAGCAGCCAGTACGCCACCGGGACAGGAAACAATCAGCCCCAGCATTTT.

This rearrangement joins TRBV6-1 to TRBJ1-1; 7 bases agree with TRBD1. V was clipped by 4 bases and J by 5 bases; unmatched bases: 4. The CDR3 runs 13 residues. Looked up from germline, CDR1 is MNHNS and CDR2 is SASEGT. CDR3 nucleotide sequence: TGTGCCAGCAGTGGACAGGGTTGGACTGAAGCTTTCTTT. This encodes CASSGQGWTEAFF.

The rearrangement joins TRBV4-1 to TRBJ1-1, with 12 bases fitting TRBD1. The CDR3 has 16 residues. Germline V gives CDR1 MGHRA, CDR2 YSYEKL. The ends lost 3 bases at V and 9 bases at J; junction bases unmatched: 11. The CDR3 loop reads CASSQYGTGGLNKAFF. The CDR3 bases are TGCGCCAGCAGCCAGTACGGGACAGGGGGCTTGAATAAAGCTTTCTTT.

The rearrangement uses TRBV10-3 and TRBJ1-6, with TRBD1 matching over 9 bases. Germline V gene sequence: CDR1 ENHRY, CDR2 SYGVKD. Trimming at V came to 0 bases and at J to 7 bases, leaving 4 bases not matched to a gene. The CDR3 spans 16 residues. The CDR3 loop reads CAISESGQGVNSPLHF. For the CDR3, the DNA is TGTGCCATCAGTGAGTCGGGACAGGGAGTAAATTCACCCCTCCACTTT.

V and J are TRBV13 and TRBJ2-3; possibly TRBD2 for D (6 bases). V was trimmed by 8 bases and J by 4 bases, leaving 22 bases between them. The CDR3 has 16 residues. Germline V gives CDR1 PRHDT, CDR2 FYEKMQ (reference sequence). CDR3 region: CASASPGLKIPDTQYF. As DNA, the CDR3 is TGTGCCAGCGCTTCGCCGGGACTGAAAATCCCAGATACGCAGTATTTT.

V usage is TRBV21-1 and J usage is TRBJ1-3. TRBV21-1 is deemed a pseudogene. The CDR3 has 15 amino acids. CDR3: CASIFPNWSGNTIYF. The CDR3 bases are TGTGCCAGCATCTTCCCTAATTGGTCTGGAAACACCATATATTTT.

The genes are TRBV5-1 and TRBJ2-2; the match to TRBD1 covers 8 bases. CDR3 size: 16 residues. V lost 0 bases and J lost 8; bases outside the gene matches: 9. Per the germline V gene, CDR1 is SGHRS and CDR2 is YFSETQ. The DNA of the CDR3 is TGCGCCAGCAGCTTGGATTCGGGCAGGGGGCGAGGGGAGCTGTTTTTT. Translated, it gives CASSLDSGRGRGELFF. Based on the CDR3 plus reference TRBV5-1 and TRBJ2-2, the full variable domain is KAGVTQTPRYLIKTRGQQVTLSCSPISGHRSVSWYQQTPGQGLQFLFEYFSETQRNKGNFPGRFSGRQFSNSRSEMNVSTLELGDSALYLCASSLDSGRGRGELFFGEGSRLTVL.

This clone was detected a few times. The chain couples TRBV19 to TRBJ1-5, with TRBD1 identical over 7 bases. The CDR3 is made up of 15 amino acids. Trimming at V came to 2 bases and at J to 7 bases, leaving 8 bases not matched to a gene. Germline lookup yields CDR1 LNHDA and CDR2 SQIVND (reference sequence). CDR3 region: CASSILGQGEQPQHF. Here the CDR3 DNA reads TGTGCCAGTAGTATACTAGGGCAGGGGGAACAGCCCCAGCATTTT.

The chain combines TRBV4-3 with TRBJ2-1; TRBD2 might be the D (5 bases). This CDR3 is 13 amino acids long. Germline CDR1 is LGHNA and CDR2 is YSLEER. V dropped 4 bases and J dropped 7 bases, with 11 bases sitting between them. In nucleotides, the CDR3 is TGCGCCAGCAGCCCGCATCGGGGTAATGAGCAGTTCTTC. It specifies CASSPHRGNEQFF.

V and J are TRBV5-4 and TRBJ2-7; 8 nucleotides align to TRBD2. The CDR3 totals 16 residues. Germline V CDR1 and CDR2: SGHNT, YYREEE (reference sequence). V trimming: 4 bases; J trimming: 0 bases; junction bases outside the gene matches: 9. The CDR3 loop is CASSPGGTVSSYEQYF. CDR3 in DNA: TGTGCCAGCAGCCCGGGGGGGACCGTTAGCTCCTACGAGCAGTACTTC.

This rearrangement joins TRBV7-2 to TRBJ1-2; perhaps TRBD1 as D (6 bases). The CDR3 totals 15 residues. Germline CDR1 and CDR2: SGHTA and FQGNSA. Trimming took 3 bases from V and 0 from J, leaving 11 bases between them. DNA for the CDR3: TGTGCCAGCAGCTTCCGGACAGCTACTAACTATGGCTACACCTTC. The encoded protein is CASSFRTATNYGYTF.

The CDR3 reads CASSLGTGSGYTF. DNA for the CDR3: TGTGCCAGCAGCTTAGGGACAGGGAGCGGCTACACCTTC. The chain uses TRBV7-2 and TRBJ1-2; 8 bases match TRBD1. The CDR3 extends over 13 amino acids. J gave up 8 bases and V 1 base, and 3 bases lay outside the gene matches. Per germline, CDR1 SGHTA and CDR2 FQGNSA.

This chain links TRBV28 with TRBJ1-1; tentative D call: TRBD1 (5 bases). Trimming removed 7 bases at V and 3 bases at J, with 15 bases between. Germline V lookup: CDR1 MDHEN, CDR2 SYDVKM. This CDR3 has 14 residues. The CDR3 sequence is CASTASGGDTEAFF. For the CDR3, the DNA is TGTGCCAGCACCGCCTCTGGGGGGGACACTGAAGCTTTCTTT.

The V call is TRBV5-6, the J call TRBJ2-3; 12 bases align to TRBD2. The CDR3 is made up of 15 amino acids. V shed 2 bases, J shed 6 bases, and the junction held 4 bases outside the gene matches. Per the germline V gene, CDR1 is SGHDT and CDR2 is YYEEEE. CDR3 bases: TGTGCCAGCAGCTTCTTTGGGACTAGCGGGGATACGCAGTATTTT. The encoded protein is CASSFFGTSGDTQYF.

V is TRBV6-1 and J is TRBJ2-1; TRBD2 is a possible D gene (7 bases). This CDR3 is built from 15 residues. Looked up from germline, CDR1 is MNHNS and CDR2 is SASEGT. V was trimmed by 5 bases and J by 4 bases, leaving 15 bases between them. Written as DNA, the CDR3 is TGTGCCAGCAGTAAAGGGGGTAGCGGGTACAATGAGCAGTTCTTC. Translated: CASSKGGSGYNEQFF.

This clone was seen more than once but under ten times. CDR3 region: CASSLFNMNTEAFF. The CDR3 nucleotides read TGTGCCAGCAGCTTGTTCAACATGAACACTGAAGCTTTCTTT. The rearrangement joins TRBV5-4 to TRBJ1-1; D is undetermined. The CDR3 contains 14 residues. V was trimmed by 1 base and J by 0 bases, leaving 7 bases between them. Germline V gene sequence: CDR1 SGHNT, CDR2 YYREEE (reference sequence).

The chain carries TRBV27 and TRBJ1-2; 7 bases fit TRBD1. The CDR3 is made up of 14 amino acids. V was clipped by 3 bases and J by 6 bases; unmatched bases: 7. Germline CDR1 reads MNHEY; CDR2 reads SMNVEV (reference sequence). As DNA, the CDR3 is TGTGCCAGCAGTTTGGGACAGCCAACTAATGGCTACACCTTC. Protein product: CASSLGQPTNGYTF.

The chain recombines TRBV27 with TRBJ1-6; 9 bases are shared with TRBD1. CDR3 size: 16 residues. J was trimmed by 9 bases and V by 1 base; bases with no gene match: 7. Germline V gene sequence: CDR1 MNHEY, CDR2 SMNVEV (reference sequence). The DNA for the CDR3 is TGTGCCAGCAGTTTATTGACAGGGGGGGATAGTTCACCCCTCCACTTT. Its translation: CASSLLTGGDSSPLHF.

The V call is TRBV19, the J call TRBJ2-7; perhaps TRBD1 as D (5 bases). V was clipped by 1 base and J by 5 bases, with 12 bases between them. The germline V gene encodes CDR1 LNHDA and CDR2 SQIVND (reference sequence). The CDR3 contains 14 residues. This chain's CDR3 is CASSIGAARDEQYF. DNA of the CDR3: TGTGCCAGTAGTATAGGGGCCGCCAGGGACGAGCAGTACTTC.

This clone was recorded a few times. The chain links TRBV7-2 to TRBJ2-5; D gene ambiguous. CDR1 is SGHTA, CDR2 FQGNSA, per germline. This CDR3 has 11 residues. The V end lost 1 base, the J end lost 11 bases, and 8 bases lay between the germline ends. The CDR3 loop reads CASSLEATQYF. The CDR3 nucleotides are TGTGCCAGCAGCTTAGAAGCGACTCAGTACTTC. Full variable domain (missing parts from reference TRBV7-2 and TRBJ2-5): GAGVSQSPSNKVTEKGKDVELRCDPISGHTALYWYRQSLGQGLEFLIYFQGNSAPDKSGLPSDRFSAERTGGSVSTLTIQRTQQEDSAVYLCASSLEATQYFGPGTRLLVL.

The V gene is TRBV2, the J gene TRBJ1-5, with 7 positions matching TRBD1. This CDR3 has 14 residues. Germline V gives CDR1 SNHLY, CDR2 FYNNEI. J lost 6 bases, V lost 6 bases, and 8 bases had no gene match. The CDR3 region has the DNA TGTGCCAGCAGCTATCGACAGGGCGGTCAGCCCCAGCATTTT. Amino acids: CASSYRQGGQPQHF.

This clone has more than one count but fewer than ten. The rearrangement joins TRBV5-4 to TRBJ2-1, with D perhaps matching TRBD1 (5 bases). CDR3 size: 14 residues. Germline assignment: CDR1 SGHNT and CDR2 YYREEE (reference sequence). The V end was cut by 0 bases, the J end by 8 bases, with 12 bases between. The CDR3 region is CASSLEPQGYEQFF. Here the CDR3 DNA reads TGTGCCAGCAGCTTGGAACCGCAGGGCTATGAGCAGTTCTTC.

This clone was recorded a few times. The V gene is TRBV9, the J gene TRBJ1-1; D gene ambiguous. CDR1 is SGDLS, CDR2 YYNGEE, per germline. Trimming shortened V by 0 bases and J by 0 bases, and 6 bases separated the two germline ends. The CDR3 has 14 amino acids. The CDR3 loop reads CASSVASVNTEAFF. For the CDR3, the DNA is TGTGCCAGCAGCGTAGCCTCGGTGAACACTGAAGCTTTCTTT.

The chain is built from TRBV5-4 and TRBJ2-1, with D perhaps matching TRBD1 (5 bases). The CDR3 loop spans 15 amino acids. Germline CDR1 reads SGHNT; CDR2 reads YYREEE (reference sequence). V shed 0 bases and J shed 1 base, with 8 bases lying between them. The CDR3 protein is CASSLVQGSYNEQFF. CDR3 bases: TGTGCCAGCAGCTTGGTTCAGGGTTCCTACAATGAGCAGTTCTTC. Supplemented by reference TRBV5-4 and TRBJ2-1, the full variable domain reads ETGVTQSPTHLIKTRGQQVTLRCSSQSGHNTVSWYQQALGQGPQFIFQYYREEENGRGNFPPRFSGLQFPNYSSELNVNALELDDSALYLCASSLVQGSYNEQFFGPGTRLTVL.

This sequence joins TRBV19 and TRBJ1-1; 9 bases are a match to TRBD1. V lost 4 bases, J lost 3 bases, and 6 bases stayed unmatched. This CDR3 spans 15 amino acids. The germline V gene encodes CDR1 LNHDA and CDR2 SQIVND (reference sequence). CDR3: CASSTDRGPYTEAFF. The CDR3, as DNA: TGTGCCAGTAGTACGGACAGGGGCCCTTACACTGAAGCTTTCTTT.